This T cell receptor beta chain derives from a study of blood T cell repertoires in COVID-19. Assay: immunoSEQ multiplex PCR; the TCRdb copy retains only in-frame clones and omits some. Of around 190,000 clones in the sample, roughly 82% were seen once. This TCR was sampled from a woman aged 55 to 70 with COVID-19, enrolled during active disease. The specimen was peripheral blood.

This CDR3 reads CASSVNARTGRSNEKLFF. The CDR3 DNA reads TGTGCCAGCAGCGTTAACGCGAGAACAGGGAGAAGTAATGAAAAACTGTTTTTT. The J gene is TRBJ1-4, the V gene TRBV9; perhaps TRBD1 as D (6 bases). Germline CDR1 SGDLS, CDR2 YYNGEE. This CDR3 spans 18 amino acids. Trimming cost V 2 bases and J 4 bases, with 21 bases left between them.